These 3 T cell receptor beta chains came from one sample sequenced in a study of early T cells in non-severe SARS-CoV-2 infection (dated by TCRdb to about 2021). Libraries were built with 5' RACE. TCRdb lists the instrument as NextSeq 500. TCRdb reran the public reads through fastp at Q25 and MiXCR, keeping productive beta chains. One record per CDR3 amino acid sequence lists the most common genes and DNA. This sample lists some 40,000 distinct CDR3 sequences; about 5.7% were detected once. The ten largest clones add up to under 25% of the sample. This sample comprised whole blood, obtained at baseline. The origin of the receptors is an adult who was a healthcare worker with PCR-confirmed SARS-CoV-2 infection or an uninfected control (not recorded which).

CDR3 DNA sequence: TGTGCCAGCAGCTCGTACAGGGGGCTTAACACTGAAGCTTTCTTT. Protein: CASSSYRGLNTEAFF. The V call is TRBV5-4, the J call TRBJ1-1, with 9 bases aligning to TRBD1. Germline V gene sequence: CDR1 SGHNT, CDR2 YYREEE (reference sequence). The CDR3 runs 15 residues. J lost 2 bases, V lost 3 bases, and 5 bases had no gene match.

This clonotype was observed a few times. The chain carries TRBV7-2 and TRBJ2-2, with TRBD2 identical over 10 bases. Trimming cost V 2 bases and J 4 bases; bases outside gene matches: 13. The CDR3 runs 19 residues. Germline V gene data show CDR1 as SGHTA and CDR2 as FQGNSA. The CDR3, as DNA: TGTGCCAGCAGCTTAAGAGGGGGGAGACTAGCGGGCGGCACCGGGGAGCTGTTTTTT. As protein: CASSLRGGRLAGGTGELFF.

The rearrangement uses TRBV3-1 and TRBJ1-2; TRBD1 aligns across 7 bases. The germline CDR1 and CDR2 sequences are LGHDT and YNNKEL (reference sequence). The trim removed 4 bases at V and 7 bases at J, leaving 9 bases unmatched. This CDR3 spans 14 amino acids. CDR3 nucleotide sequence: TGTGCCAGCAGCCCTGCTGGGACAGTTACTGGCTACACCTTC. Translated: CASSPAGTVTGYTF.